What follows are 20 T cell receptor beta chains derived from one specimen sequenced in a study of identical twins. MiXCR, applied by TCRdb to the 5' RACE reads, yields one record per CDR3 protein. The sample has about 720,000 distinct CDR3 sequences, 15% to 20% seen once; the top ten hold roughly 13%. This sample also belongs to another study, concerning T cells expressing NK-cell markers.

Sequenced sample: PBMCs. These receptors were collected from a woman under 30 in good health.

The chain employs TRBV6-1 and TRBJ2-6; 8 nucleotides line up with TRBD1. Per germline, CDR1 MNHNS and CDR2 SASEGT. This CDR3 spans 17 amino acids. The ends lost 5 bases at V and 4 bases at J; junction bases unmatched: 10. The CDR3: CASSPRGPSLGANVLTF. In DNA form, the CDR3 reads TGTGCCAGCAGTCCCAGGGGGCCCTCCCTCGGGGCCAACGTCCTGACTTTC.

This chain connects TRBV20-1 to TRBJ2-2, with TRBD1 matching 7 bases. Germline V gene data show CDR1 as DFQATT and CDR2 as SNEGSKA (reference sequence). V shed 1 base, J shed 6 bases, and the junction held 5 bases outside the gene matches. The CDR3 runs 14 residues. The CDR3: CSARVGTAAGELFF. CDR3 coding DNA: TGCAGTGCTAGAGTAGGGACAGCCGCCGGGGAGCTGTTTTTT.

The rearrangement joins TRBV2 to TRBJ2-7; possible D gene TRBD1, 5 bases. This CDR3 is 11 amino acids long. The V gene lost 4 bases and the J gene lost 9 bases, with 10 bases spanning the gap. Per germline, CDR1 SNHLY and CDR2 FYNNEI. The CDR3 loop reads CASSVQAVQYF. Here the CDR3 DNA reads TGTGCCAGCAGTGTACAGGCAGTGCAGTACTTC.

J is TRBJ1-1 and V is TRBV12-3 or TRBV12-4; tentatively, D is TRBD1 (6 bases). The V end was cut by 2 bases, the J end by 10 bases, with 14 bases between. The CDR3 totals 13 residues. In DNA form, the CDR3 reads TGTGCCAGCAGTTTAAGGGGGGAGCGGGCAGCTTTCTTT. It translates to CASSLRGERAAFF.

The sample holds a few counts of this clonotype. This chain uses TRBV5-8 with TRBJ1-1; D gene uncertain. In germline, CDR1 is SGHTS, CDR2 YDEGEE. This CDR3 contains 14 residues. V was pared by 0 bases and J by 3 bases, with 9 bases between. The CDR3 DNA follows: TGTGCCAGCAGCTTGGACGGCGGGGACACTGAAGCTTTCTTT. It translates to CASSLDGGDTEAFF.

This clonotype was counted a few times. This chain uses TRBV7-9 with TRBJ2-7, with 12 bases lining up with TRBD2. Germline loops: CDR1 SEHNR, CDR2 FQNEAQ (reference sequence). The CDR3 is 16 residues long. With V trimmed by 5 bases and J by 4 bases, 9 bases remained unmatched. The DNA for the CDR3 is TGTGCCAGCAGCCTCGTGACTAGCGGGAGAGGGTACGAGCAGTACTTC. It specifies CASSLVTSGRGYEQYF.

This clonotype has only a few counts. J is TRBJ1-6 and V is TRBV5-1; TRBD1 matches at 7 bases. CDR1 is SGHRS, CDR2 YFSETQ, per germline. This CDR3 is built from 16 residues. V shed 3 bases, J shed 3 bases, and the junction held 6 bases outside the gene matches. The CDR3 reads CASSSDRSGYNSPLHF. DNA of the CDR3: TGCGCCAGCAGCTCGGACAGGTCCGGCTATAATTCACCCCTCCACTTT. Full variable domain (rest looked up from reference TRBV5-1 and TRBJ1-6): KAGVTQTPRYLIKTRGQQVTLSCSPISGHRSVSWYQQTPGQGLQFLFEYFSETQRNKGNFPGRFSGRQFSNSRSEMNVSTLELGDSALYLCASSSDRSGYNSPLHFGNGTRLTVT.

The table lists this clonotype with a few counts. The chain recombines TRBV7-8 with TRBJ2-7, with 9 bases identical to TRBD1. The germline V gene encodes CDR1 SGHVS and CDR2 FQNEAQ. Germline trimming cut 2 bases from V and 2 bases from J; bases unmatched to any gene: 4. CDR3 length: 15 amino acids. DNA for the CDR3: TGTGCCAGCAGCTTAAAGACAGGGGGAGCCTACGAGCAGTACTTC. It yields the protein CASSLKTGGAYEQYF. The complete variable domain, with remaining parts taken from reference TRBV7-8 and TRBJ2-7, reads GAGVSQSPRYKVAKRGQDVALRCDPISGHVSLFWYQQALGQGPEFLTYFQNEAQLDKSGLPSDRFFAERPEGSVSTLKIQRTQQEDSAVYLCASSLKTGGAYEQYFGPGTRLTVT.

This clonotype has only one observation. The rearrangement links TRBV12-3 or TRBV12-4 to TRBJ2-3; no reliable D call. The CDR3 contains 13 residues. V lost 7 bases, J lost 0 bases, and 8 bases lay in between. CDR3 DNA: TGTGCCAGCACCTTTTACAGCACAGATACGCAGTATTTT. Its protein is CASTFYSTDTQYF.

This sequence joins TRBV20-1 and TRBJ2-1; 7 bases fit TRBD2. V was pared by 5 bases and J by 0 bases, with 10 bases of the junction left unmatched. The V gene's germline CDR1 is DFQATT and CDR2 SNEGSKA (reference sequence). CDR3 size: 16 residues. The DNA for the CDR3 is TGCAGTGCTCCTAGCGGAACTGCGAGCTCCTACAATGAGCAGTTCTTC. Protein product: CSAPSGTASSYNEQFF.

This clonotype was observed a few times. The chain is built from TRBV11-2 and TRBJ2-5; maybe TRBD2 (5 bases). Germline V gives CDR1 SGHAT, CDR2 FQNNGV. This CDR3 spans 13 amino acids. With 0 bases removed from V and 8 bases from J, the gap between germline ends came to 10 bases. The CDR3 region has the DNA TGTGCCAGCAGCTTAGAGGTAGCGAACACCCAGTACTTC. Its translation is CASSLEVANTQYF.

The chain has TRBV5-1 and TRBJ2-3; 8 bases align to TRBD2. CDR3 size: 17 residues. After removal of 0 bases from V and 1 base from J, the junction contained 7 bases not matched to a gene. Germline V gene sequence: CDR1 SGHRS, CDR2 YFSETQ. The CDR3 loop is CASSLAVAGSGTDTQYF. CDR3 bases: TGCGCCAGCAGCTTGGCGGTAGCGGGGTCCGGCACAGATACGCAGTATTTT.

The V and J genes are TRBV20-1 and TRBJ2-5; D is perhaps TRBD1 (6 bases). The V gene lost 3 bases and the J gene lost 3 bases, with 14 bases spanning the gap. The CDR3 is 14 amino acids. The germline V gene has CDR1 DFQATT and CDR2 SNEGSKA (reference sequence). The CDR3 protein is CSASGQKGEETQYF. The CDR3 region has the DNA TGCAGTGCTAGTGGCCAGAAGGGGGAAGAGACCCAGTACTTC.

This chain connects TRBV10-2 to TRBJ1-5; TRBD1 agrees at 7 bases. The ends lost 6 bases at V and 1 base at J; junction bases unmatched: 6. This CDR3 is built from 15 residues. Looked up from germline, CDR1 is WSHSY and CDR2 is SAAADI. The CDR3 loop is CASREGASSNQPQHF. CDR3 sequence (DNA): TGCGCCAGCAGGGAGGGGGCATCGAGCAATCAGCCCCAGCATTTT.

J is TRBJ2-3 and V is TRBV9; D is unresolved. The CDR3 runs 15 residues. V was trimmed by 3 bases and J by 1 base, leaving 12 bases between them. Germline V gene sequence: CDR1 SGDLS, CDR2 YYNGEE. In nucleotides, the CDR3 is TGTGCCAGCAGCGCGCTACCTTACGGCACAGATACGCAGTATTTT. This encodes CASSALPYGTDTQYF. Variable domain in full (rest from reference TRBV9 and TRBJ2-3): DSGVTQTPKHLITATGQRVTLRCSPRSGDLSVYWYQQSLDQGLQFLIQYYNGEERAKGNILERFSAQQFPDLHSELNLSSLELGDSALYFCASSALPYGTDTQYFGPGTRLTVL.

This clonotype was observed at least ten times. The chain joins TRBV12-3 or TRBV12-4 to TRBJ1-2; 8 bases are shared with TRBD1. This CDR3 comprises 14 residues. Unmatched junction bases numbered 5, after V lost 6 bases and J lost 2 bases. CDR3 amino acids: CASSRWTGNYGYTF. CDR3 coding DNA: TGTGCCAGCAGCCGTTGGACAGGGAACTATGGCTACACCTTC.

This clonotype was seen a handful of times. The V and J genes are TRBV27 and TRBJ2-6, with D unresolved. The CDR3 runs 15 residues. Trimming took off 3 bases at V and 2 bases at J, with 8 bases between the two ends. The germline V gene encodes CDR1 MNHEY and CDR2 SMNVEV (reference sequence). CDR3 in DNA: TGTGCCAGCAGTTTTAGTCGGGCTGGGGCCAACGTCCTGACTTTC. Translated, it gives CASSFSRAGANVLTF. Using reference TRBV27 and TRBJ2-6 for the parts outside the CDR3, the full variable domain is EAQVTQNPRYLITVTGKKLTVTCSQNMNHEYMSWYRQDPGLGLRQIYYSMNVEVTDKGDVPEGYKVSRKEKRNFPLILESPSPNQTSLYFCASSFSRAGANVLTFGAGSRLTVL.

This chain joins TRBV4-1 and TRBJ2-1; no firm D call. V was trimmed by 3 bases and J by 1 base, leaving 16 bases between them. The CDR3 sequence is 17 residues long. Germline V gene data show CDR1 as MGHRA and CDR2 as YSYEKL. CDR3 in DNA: TGCGCCAGCAGCCACCCCCTCGGCGCGCCTTCCTACAATGAGCAGTTCTTC. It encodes CASSHPLGAPSYNEQFF.

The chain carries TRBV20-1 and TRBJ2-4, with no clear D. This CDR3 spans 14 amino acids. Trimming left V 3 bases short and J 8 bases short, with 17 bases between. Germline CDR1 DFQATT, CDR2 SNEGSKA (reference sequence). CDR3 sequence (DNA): TGCAGTGCTAGTGTCCCGGTCAAAAGAGACATTCAGTACTTC. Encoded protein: CSASVPVKRDIQYF.

The CDR3 sequence: CSAHIRGGHSPLHF. CDR3 nucleotides: TGCAGTGCTCACATTAGGGGGGGCCATTCACCCCTCCACTTT. This sequence joins TRBV20-1 and TRBJ1-6; D may be TRBD1 (6 bases). CDR3 length: 14 residues. V was trimmed by 5 bases and J by 8 bases, leaving 16 bases between them. In germline, CDR1 is DFQATT, CDR2 SNEGSKA (reference sequence).